This TCR beta chain was sequenced during a study of shared clonotypes between healthy human individuals. Free of recent acute infections or vaccinations, the donors were healthy HIV-negative adults. The CDR3 has 17 residues. Assay runs were performed at deep level. Genomic DNA of each subset was evenly split across several immunoSEQ plates. The method was immunoSEQ multiplex PCR; TCRdb's version includes in-frame clones alone and lacks a portion of them. Among 850,000 to 1,200,000 clones listed, around four fifths were seen once. Specimen: memory CD4+ T cells sorted from blood. Subset denoted: CD45RA-negative fraction. The J gene is TRBJ2-3, the V gene TRBV7-5; the table's D gene call, TRBD2, was not cross checked with the DNA. TRBV7-5 has pseudogene status. The source of this sequence is a man in his late teens or twenties in good health. CDR3 loop: CARSPTEGVGSPDTQYF. The CDR3 DNA is TGTGCCAGAAGCCCTACTGAGGGTGTCGGGAGTCCGGATACGCAGTATTTT.